This TCR beta chain was identified during a study of T-cell reconstitution after alpha-beta-depleted transplantation in children (dated by TCRdb to between 2015 and 2016). At the level of the whole study: Using TCR repertoire profiling, the study followed T-cell immune reconstitution in a quantitative way in children after TCRalphabeta/CD19-depleted allogeneic hematopoietic cell transplantation.

Counted from cysteine to phenylalanine, this CDR3 has 14 amino acids. Only the CDR3 DNA is retained, 42 bases long and in frame from the first base. V is cut by 8 bases and J by 1 base, and the space between the germline ends is 14 bases. The library was generated by PCR. These reads were obtained on an Illumina HiSeq 2500. Molecular barcoding was employed in the preparation of TCR libraries, with unique molecular identifiers being used to normalize TCRbeta repertoire quantification. In-frame beta chains were kept once TCRdb had trimmed the public reads at Q25 with fastp and called clones with MiXCR. Each record represents a unique CDR3 protein, reported with the most common genes and DNA among its rows. The sample data list 400,000 to 500,000 distinct CDR3 sequences, and 11% of these were observed just once. Jointly, the top ten make up roughly 6% of the sample. Ten or more counts support this clonotype. Its antigen target is currently unknown. No base quality information exists; no much larger clone differs at one position.

Recombination connected TRBV12-3 or TRBV12-4 to TRBJ1-1; the D gene lacks a confident call. Source: PBMCs from the stem cell graft donor, taken from the stem cell graft. The sequence was obtained from a human donor who donated a stem cell graft to a child with acute myeloid leukemia. The bases read TGTGCCAGCGGAAACTTGGATAAGAACACTGAAGCTTTCTTT. It specifies CASGNLDKNTEAFF.